What follows are 22 T cell receptor beta chains derived from one specimen sequenced in a study of identifying expanded T cells in peripheral blood (dated by TCRdb to about 2019). The library was generated by the immunoSEQ multiplex PCR assay. TCRdb holds this immuneACCESS table with in-frame rearrangements only. Some clones are missing; in checked studies, unresolved V genes explain under half, and the rest has no known cause. Present in this sample are some 99,000 clones, roughly 90% of which were seen just once. The top ten constitute more than 6.5% of the sample. The sequenced sample consisted of blood. The receptors originated from a person between 18 and 75 years old in good health.

The chain combines TRBV7-6 with TRBJ2-5; no reliable D call. Germline V gene sequence: CDR1 SGHVS, CDR2 FNYEAQ. Trimming took off 4 bases at V and 5 bases at J, with 11 bases between the two ends. This CDR3 is built from 13 residues. The CDR3 DNA follows: TGTGCCAGCAGCTCGAGCGCTAGGGAGACCCAGTACTTC. It is translated as CASSSSARETQYF.

V and J are TRBV4-2 and TRBJ2-5, with 9 bases that match TRBD2. Losses at the gene ends were 1 base for V and 5 bases for J; bases not matched to a gene: 5. From germline, CDR1 is LGHNA and CDR2 YNFKEQ. This CDR3 spans 15 amino acids. CDR3 amino acids: CASSQAGGGAETQYF. CDR3 bases: TGTGCCAGCAGCCAAGCGGGCGGGGGGGCCGAGACCCAGTACTTC.

The chain uses TRBV23-1 and TRBJ1-4; D might be TRBD1 (6 bases). TRBV23-1 is labeled an ORF, and its function is uncertain. The CDR3 loop spans 16 amino acids. V was trimmed by 2 bases and J by 5 bases, leaving 15 bases between them. CDR3 protein: CASSQGRGGGNEKLFF. In nucleotides, the CDR3 is TGCGCCAGCAGTCAAGGTCGGGGAGGGGGGAATGAAAAACTGTTTTTT.

V usage is TRBV21-1 and J usage is TRBJ1-5. TRBV21-1 is annotated as a pseudogene. The CDR3 is 16 amino acids. The CDR3 nucleotides are TGTGCCAGCAGCAAAGAGCGGAGTCATAGCAATCAGCCCCAGCATTTT. The encoded protein is CASSKERSHSNQPQHF.

This clone was observed once. V gene TRBV7-8 combines with J gene TRBJ2-2; either TRBD1 or TRBD2 may fit D (5 bases each). V was pared by 5 bases and J by 0 bases, with 22 bases between. The CDR3 is 19 amino acids. Germline V gene lookup returns CDR1 SGHVS and CDR2 FQNEAQ. The CDR3 DNA sequence: TGTGCCAGCAGCAGGGACGGAAAAACTCAGAGCGCGAACACCGGGGAGCTGTTTTTT. It yields the protein CASSRDGKTQSANTGELFF.

This chain joins TRBV27 and TRBJ1-4; unclear D gene. This CDR3 comprises 17 residues. Germline V gives CDR1 MNHEY, CDR2 SMNVEV (reference sequence). V shed 4 bases and J shed 6 bases, with 21 bases lying between them. CDR3 in DNA: TGTGCCAGCAGTTCTGATCGCGGATCCGCCAGCTATGAAAAACTGTTTTTT. It codes for CASSSDRGSASYEKLFF.

V gene TRBV5-4 combines with J gene TRBJ1-2; TRBD1 matches 9 bases. After removal of 0 bases from V and 8 bases from J, the junction contained 5 bases not matched to a gene. The CDR3 consists of 14 residues. Germline CDR1 is SGHNT and CDR2 is YYREEE (reference sequence). CDR3 in DNA: TGTGCCAGCAGCTTGGACAGGGGGCTTAAAGGCTACACCTTC. It is translated as CASSLDRGLKGYTF.

This clone was detected a few times. The chain employs TRBV5-1 and TRBJ2-1; the match to TRBD2 covers 8 bases. Unmatched junction bases numbered 8, after V lost 3 bases and J lost 3 bases. The germline gives CDR1 SGHRS, CDR2 YFSETQ. The CDR3 consists of 16 residues. This CDR3 is CASSSKLAAYYNEQFF. CDR3 nucleotide sequence: TGCGCCAGCAGCTCTAAACTAGCGGCATACTACAATGAGCAGTTCTTC.

The CDR3 nucleotides read TGTGCCAGCAGCGTAGTGGGAAGCGGGACCCACAATGAGCAGTTCTTC. It is translated as CASSVVGSGTHNEQFF. The chain is built from TRBV9 and TRBJ2-1, with 7 bases matching TRBD2. The CDR3 runs to 16 residues. The J segment lost 5 bases and the V segment lost 0 bases, leaving 8 bases of the junction unmatched. Germline V gives CDR1 SGDLS, CDR2 YYNGEE. The variable domain in full, completed from reference TRBV9 and TRBJ2-1, reads DSGVTQTPKHLITATGQRVTLRCSPRSGDLSVYWYQQSLDQGLQFLIQYYNGEERAKGNILERFSAQQFPDLHSELNLSSLELGDSALYFCASSVVGSGTHNEQFFGPGTRLTVL.

This chain joins TRBV19 and TRBJ1-5, with D perhaps TRBD1 (5 bases). The CDR3 length is 11 residues. The germline V gene has CDR1 LNHDA and CDR2 SQIVND (reference sequence). V lost 5 bases, J lost 15 bases, and 14 bases lay in between. The CDR3 loop is CASSVPGRWHF. The CDR3 DNA sequence: TGTGCCAGTAGTGTCCCAGGGAGGTGGCATTTT. Using reference TRBV19 and TRBJ1-5 for the parts outside the CDR3, the full variable domain is DGGITQSPKYLFRKEGQNVTLSCEQNLNHDAMYWYRQDPGQGLRLIYYSQIVNDFQKGDIAEGYSVSREKKESFPLTVTSAQKNPTAFYLCASSVPGRWHFGDGTRLSIL.

The chain joins TRBV5-8 to TRBJ1-5; the D gene is possibly TRBD1 (6 bases). Germline V lookup: CDR1 SGHTS, CDR2 YDEGEE. The V and J ends lost 5 bases and 3 bases respectively, with 12 bases between them. The CDR3 length is 14 residues. The CDR3 loop reads CASRSRGANQPQHF. The CDR3 DNA reads as TGTGCCAGCAGGAGCAGGGGAGCCAATCAGCCCCAGCATTTT.

This sequence joins TRBV6-6 and TRBJ2-7; tentative D call: TRBD1 (6 bases). The CDR3 length is 15 residues. V was clipped by 6 bases and J by 6 bases, with 21 bases between them. Per the germline V gene, CDR1 is MNHNY and CDR2 is SVGAGI (reference sequence). CDR3 bases: TGTGCCAGCAGGGACGACAGGTGGGGAACCGGCGAGCAGTACTTC. Its translation: CASRDDRWGTGEQYF.

The genes are TRBV7-9 and TRBJ2-5, with D tentatively TRBD2 (6 bases). The germline V gene encodes CDR1 SEHNR and CDR2 FQNEAQ (reference sequence). The ends were cut back, 7 bases at V and 2 bases at J, with 17 bases in the middle. The CDR3 has 15 residues. CDR3 sequence: CASTLVMGGQETQYF. CDR3 nucleotide sequence: TGTGCCAGCACCTTGGTTATGGGGGGACAAGAGACCCAGTACTTC.

This chain links TRBV18 with TRBJ2-7; possible D gene TRBD1, 6 bases. Trimming removed 1 base from V and 2 bases from J, with 9 bases in between. Looked up from germline, CDR1 is KGHSH and CDR2 is LQKENI. The CDR3 is made up of 14 amino acids. The CDR3 sequence: CASSPQGDPYEQYF. The CDR3 DNA is TGTGCCAGCTCACCACAGGGGGATCCCTACGAGCAGTACTTC.

This clone was detected once. The gene calls are TRBV6-1 and TRBJ2-6; D remains unclear. V gave up 3 bases and J gave up 2 bases, with 5 bases separating them. The CDR3 is 14 residues long. Germline CDR1 reads MNHNS; CDR2 reads SASEGT. The CDR3 DNA follows: TGTGCCAGCAGTGATCCCGCTGGGGCCAACGTCCTGACTTTC. Protein product: CASSDPAGANVLTF.

The gene calls are TRBV7-2 and TRBJ2-1; D is uncertain. The CDR3 spans 13 residues. Germline lookup yields CDR1 SGHTA and CDR2 FQGNSA. Trimming cost V 2 bases and J 10 bases, with 12 bases left between them. The CDR3 region has the DNA TGTGCCAGCAGCTTACGCCGGCCAGAGGAGCAGTTCTTC. This translates into CASSLRRPEEQFF.

The chain links TRBV29-1 to TRBJ2-7; 9 positions match TRBD2. Germline V CDR1 and CDR2: SQVTM, ANQGSEA. The CDR3 runs 13 residues. V was pared by 3 bases and J by 2 bases, with 2 bases of the junction left unmatched. Here the CDR3 reads CSVEREGPYEQYF. In nucleotides, the CDR3 is TGCAGCGTTGAGCGGGAGGGCCCCTACGAGCAGTACTTC.

V gene TRBV6-5 combines with J gene TRBJ2-3; TRBD2 agrees at 12 bases. Germline trimming cut 6 bases from V and 4 bases from J; bases unmatched to any gene: 5. The CDR3 totals 15 residues. Germline-derived CDR1 and CDR2 are MNHEY and SVGAGI. CDR3: CASRTRLAGADTQYF. The CDR3 coding sequence is TGTGCCAGCAGGACCCGACTAGCGGGGGCAGATACGCAGTATTTT.

This clone was recorded a few times. The V call is TRBV6-5, the J call TRBJ2-2, with a tentative D call TRBD2 (6 bases). The V gene's germline CDR1 is MNHEY and CDR2 SVGAGI. The V gene lost 7 bases and the J gene lost 7 bases, with 13 bases spanning the gap. The CDR3 is 13 amino acids. The CDR3 DNA follows: TGTGCCAGCACCCCGCGGGGTGACGGGGAGCTGTTTTTT. This encodes CASTPRGDGELFF.

The chain couples TRBV10-3 to TRBJ1-2; 9 bases align to TRBD1. CDR1 is ENHRY, CDR2 SYGVKD, per germline. The CDR3 covers 14 residues. Germline trimming cut 3 bases from V and 7 bases from J; bases unmatched to any gene: 6. Here the CDR3 DNA reads TGTGCCATCAGTGACTCAGGGGACAGGGCTGGCTACACCTTC. Translating it yields CAISDSGDRAGYTF.

The chain joins TRBV5-1 to TRBJ2-3; a possible D gene is TRBD2 (5 bases). The V end was cut by 2 bases, the J end by 7 bases, with 17 bases between. The CDR3 covers 15 residues. CDR1 SGHRS and CDR2 YFSETQ come from the germline V gene. In nucleotides, the CDR3 is TGCGCCAGCAGCTTTACTTCTGGGTCGGGAAATACGCAGTATTTT. Protein sequence: CASSFTSGSGNTQYF.

This chain uses TRBV7-3 with TRBJ1-1, with TRBD1 matching 9 bases. The CDR3 sequence is 15 residues long. Germline values: CDR1 SGHTA, CDR2 FQGTGA. Trimming took 5 bases from V and 7 from J; bases not matched to a gene: 11. In DNA form, the CDR3 reads TGTGCCAGCAGCCCAACGGGACAGGGCATTGATGAAGCTTTCTTT. Amino acid sequence: CASSPTGQGIDEAFF. The full variable domain, its missing parts supplied by reference TRBV7-3 and TRBJ1-1, is GAGVSQTPSNKVTEKGKYVELRCDPISGHTALYWYRQSLGQGPEFLIYFQGTGAADDSGLPNDRFFAVRPEGSVSTLKIQRTERGDSAVYLCASSPTGQGIDEAFFGQGTRLTVV.